This note documents a single T cell receptor (beta chain) sequence. TCRdb's table, derived via immunoSEQ multiplex PCR, lists solely in-frame clones and lacks some. The sample includes under 250,000 clones, roughly 80% of them seen just once. These data belong to a study of blood T cell repertoires in COVID-19. On the study more broadly: T cells, B-cell-depleted T cells, or PBMCs provided the cDNA or gDNA that served as material.

Membership in each cohort depended on participant-reported clinical history. V dropped 4 bases and J dropped 6 bases, with 10 bases sitting between them. The germline V gene encodes CDR1 SGHRS and CDR2 YFSETQ. The CDR3 covers 13 residues. Input material: PBMCs or T cells enriched from blood (not recorded which). The rearrangement uses TRBV5-1 and TRBJ2-2; no clear D gene. The receptor's source is a woman in her thirties or forties with acute COVID-19. In DNA, the CDR3 is TGCGCCAGCAGCCCTGTTAGTGCCGGGGAGCTGTTTTTT. Its translation is CASSPVSAGELFF.